The next 23 T cell receptor beta chains were all read from a single sample in a study of breast tumors, draining lymph nodes, adjacent tissues. TCRdb independently ran MiXCR on the multiplex PCR reads; one entry per CDR3 protein. The sample carries about 21,000 distinct CDR3 sequences, roughly 58% recorded once. The sequencing sample was made of breast tumor tissue. The receptors shown here come from a female donor with breast cancer. Some clones in this sample may be carry-over from other donors' samples.

Ten or more counts support this clonotype. The J gene is TRBJ1-5, the V gene TRBV11-3; D is unclear. V shed 2 bases and J shed 0 bases, with 2 bases lying between them. Germline V gene data show CDR1 as SGHNT and CDR2 as YENEEA. The CDR3 sequence is 13 residues long. CDR3 region: CASSLSSNQPQHF. The CDR3 region has the DNA TGTGCCAGCAGCTTATCTAGCAATCAGCCCCAGCATTTT.

The chain uses TRBV5-1 and TRBJ2-2; possible D gene TRBD1, 5 bases. Germline-derived CDR1 and CDR2 are SGHRS and YFSETQ. V was pared by 7 bases and J by 1 base, with 11 bases between. The CDR3 extends over 14 amino acids. CDR3 coding DNA: TGCGCCAGCGTCTCGACAGTGAACACCGGGGAGCTGTTTTTT. This encodes CASVSTVNTGELFF. Filled out from reference TRBV5-1 and TRBJ2-2, the complete variable domain reads KAGVTQTPRYLIKTRGQQVTLSCSPISGHRSVSWYQQTPGQGLQFLFEYFSETQRNKGNFPGRFSGRQFSNSRSEMNVSTLELGDSALYLCASVSTVNTGELFFGEGSRLTVL.

This clonotype was found many times. The rearrangement uses TRBV6-5 and TRBJ1-2; D unclear. V dropped 5 bases and J dropped 0 bases, with 10 bases sitting between them. The CDR3 contains 14 residues. Germline CDR1 is MNHEY and CDR2 is SVGAGI. The CDR3 sequence is CASSLRETNYGYTF. The CDR3 region has the DNA TGTGCCAGCAGTCTCCGGGAGACTAACTATGGCTACACCTTC.

The V gene is TRBV11-2, the J gene TRBJ2-7; 11 bases are shared with TRBD2. From germline, CDR1 is SGHAT and CDR2 FQNNGV. This CDR3 is built from 17 residues. V lost 1 base and J lost 7; bases outside the gene matches: 12. The CDR3 DNA sequence: TGTGCCAGCAGCTTAGTTCCCCACCTAGCGGGAGGCCAAGAGCAGTACTTC. Amino acids: CASSLVPHLAGGQEQYF.

The rearrangement links TRBV7-9 to TRBJ2-1; weak D call: TRBD1 (6 bases). The CDR3 has 15 amino acids. Germline V gives CDR1 SEHNR, CDR2 FQNEAQ (reference sequence). The V and J ends lost 5 bases and 0 bases respectively, with 11 bases between them. Here the CDR3 DNA reads TGTGCCAGCAGCCCAAGGGGGAGCTCCTACAATGAGCAGTTCTTC. Translated, it gives CASSPRGSSYNEQFF.

The chain is built from TRBV7-3 and TRBJ2-2; 7 nucleotides agree with TRBD1. The J segment lost 1 base and the V segment lost 7 bases, leaving 3 bases of the junction unmatched. CDR3 length: 14 amino acids. Looked up from germline, CDR1 is SGHTA and CDR2 is FQGTGA. The CDR3 loop is CASKRTGNTGELFF. In DNA form, the CDR3 reads TGTGCCAGCAAACGGACAGGGAACACCGGGGAGCTGTTTTTT.

The gene calls are TRBV9 and TRBJ1-5; D may be TRBD1 (6 bases). The CDR3 extends over 16 amino acids. CDR1 and CDR2 from the germline V gene are SGDLS and YYNGEE. Trimming stripped 4 bases from V and 11 bases from J, with 25 bases between. In DNA, the CDR3 is TGTGCCAGCAGCACGGACAGTCCCAACTATCCTAAGGCCCAGCATTTT. Residues: CASSTDSPNYPKAQHF.

The rearrangement joins TRBV5-4 to TRBJ2-1; 8 positions match TRBD2. Germline V lookup: CDR1 SGHNT, CDR2 YYREEE (reference sequence). The CDR3 length is 15 residues. Germline trimming cut 7 bases from V and 1 base from J; bases unmatched to any gene: 7. This CDR3 reads CASGYRGGSYNEQFF. CDR3 in DNA: TGTGCCAGCGGCTATCGGGGGGGGTCCTACAATGAGCAGTTCTTC.

This clonotype has at least ten counts. The genes are TRBV5-4 and TRBJ1-3; D ambiguous. The CDR3 consists of 17 residues. CDR1 is SGHNT, CDR2 YYREEE, per germline (reference sequence). V was cut by 1 base and J by 4 bases, with 18 bases left in between. CDR3 residues: CASSLSPTAAGGNTIYF. DNA of the CDR3: TGTGCCAGCAGCTTGAGTCCGACGGCGGCCGGAGGAAACACCATATATTTT.

Only one count was recorded for this clonotype. The chain joins TRBV15 to TRBJ2-3; the D is unclear. The germline V and J ends were trimmed by 0 bases and 5 bases, with 3 bases remaining between them. CDR3 length: 12 residues. From germline, CDR1 is LNHNV and CDR2 YYDKDF (reference sequence). CDR3 residues: CATSRDQDTQYF. The CDR3 coding sequence is TGTGCCACCAGCAGAGATCAAGATACGCAGTATTTT.

The chain has TRBV2 and TRBJ2-7; 8 bases agree with TRBD2. The CDR3 has 14 amino acids. Germline V gene data show CDR1 as SNHLY and CDR2 as FYNNEI. Trimming at V came to 6 bases and at J to 5 bases, leaving 9 bases not matched to a gene. Here the CDR3 reads CASRGTRGGNEQYF. The CDR3 nucleotides are TGTGCCAGCAGGGGGACTAGGGGAGGTAACGAGCAGTACTTC.

This chain joins TRBV30 and TRBJ2-2; D uncertain. The length of the CDR3 is 14 residues. Germline V gene data show CDR1 as GTSNPN and CDR2 as SVGIG (reference sequence). V was cut by 3 bases and J by 2 bases, with 10 bases left in between. In DNA form, the CDR3 reads TGTGCCTGGAGGCTGGGTGGAAACACCGGGGAGCTGTTTTTT. Translating gives CAWRLGGNTGELFF.

V gene TRBV5-5 combines with J gene TRBJ1-2; D is unresolved. The CDR3 runs to 12 residues. CDR1 and CDR2 (germline): SGHKS, YYEKEE (reference sequence). V lost 0 bases to trimming and J lost 8 bases, with 8 bases between them. Here the CDR3 DNA reads TGTGCCAGCAGCTTGGAGAGCGGAGGCTACACCTTC. It translates to CASSLESGGYTF.

This clonotype has ten or more counts. This clone may be a read error of a much larger clone one base away. The chain employs TRBV6-1 and TRBJ2-7; no clear D gene. The CDR3 is 13 amino acids. Germline V CDR1 and CDR2: MNHNS, SASEGT. Trimming left V 5 bases short and J 0 bases short, with 8 bases between. The CDR3 here is CASSLEFSYEQYF. For the CDR3, the DNA is TGTGCCAGCAGTCTTGAGTTCTCCTACGAGCAGTACTTC.

The chain recombines TRBV2 with TRBJ2-5; D is possibly TRBD2 (5 bases). V dropped 8 bases and J dropped 2 bases, with 6 bases sitting between them. This CDR3 is 11 amino acids long. The germline CDR1 and CDR2 sequences are SNHLY and FYNNEI. CDR3 sequence (DNA): TGTGCCAGCGGACTTCAAGAGACCCAGTACTTC. It specifies CASGLQETQYF.

This clonotype appeared many times. A much larger clone lies one base from this, so it may be a read error. The gene calls are TRBV6-2 or TRBV6-3 and TRBJ1-2, with TRBD1 matching 7 bases. V was clipped by 5 bases and J by 4 bases; unmatched bases: 4. The CDR3 has 13 residues. Germline CDR1 MNHEY, CDR2 SVGEGT. Here the CDR3 reads CASSHWDSYGYTF. The CDR3 DNA follows: TGTGCCAGCAGTCACTGGGACAGCTATGGCTACACCTTC.

This clonotype was detected ten times or more. V is TRBV7-9 and J is TRBJ2-2; a possible D gene is TRBD2 (5 bases). Looked up from germline, CDR1 is SEHNR and CDR2 is FQNEAQ (reference sequence). The CDR3 covers 13 residues. The germline V and J ends were trimmed by 3 bases and 5 bases, with 7 bases remaining between them. The chain's CDR3 is CASSFGGTGELFF. CDR3 DNA: TGTGCCAGCAGCTTCGGCGGGACCGGGGAGCTGTTTTTT.

This sequence joins TRBV5-1 and TRBJ2-5; possibly TRBD2 for D (7 bases). The germline V gene has CDR1 SGHRS and CDR2 YFSETQ. Trimming stripped 4 bases from V and 2 bases from J, with 18 bases between. The CDR3 has 16 residues. CDR3 DNA: TGCGCCAGCAGCCCGCGGGGAGAGGGGGGGCAAGAGACCCAGTACTTC. As protein: CASSPRGEGGQETQYF.

As to this clonotype: Possible read error: a much larger clone is one base away. The gene calls are TRBV6-1 and TRBJ2-5; the D gene is possibly TRBD1 (6 bases). This CDR3 is built from 14 residues. The V end lost 5 bases, the J end lost 4 bases, and 14 bases lay between the germline ends. CDR1 and CDR2 from the germline V gene are MNHNS and SASEGT. The DNA of the CDR3 is TGTGCCAGCAGTCGGGTTCAGGGGAGAGAGACCCAGTACTTC. Protein sequence: CASSRVQGRETQYF.

The gene calls are TRBV27 and TRBJ2-2; 8 bases are shared with TRBD2. Germline values: CDR1 MNHEY, CDR2 SMNVEV (reference sequence). J was trimmed by 6 bases and V by 3 bases; bases with no gene match: 3. CDR3 length equals 14 residues. The DNA of the CDR3 is TGTGCCAGCAGTTTCGGGGGGGCCTCCGGGGAGCTGTTTTTT. This codes for CASSFGGASGELFF.

This chain joins TRBV28 and TRBJ1-2, with D perhaps TRBD1 (5 bases). V was cut by 10 bases and J by 8 bases, with 14 bases left in between. This CDR3 comprises 11 residues. CDR1 and CDR2 from the germline V gene are MDHEN and SYDVKM. The DNA for the CDR3 is TGTGCCACTGCCCAGGGTGTAGGCTACACCTTC. Encoded protein: CATAQGVGYTF.

The V gene is TRBV20-1, the J gene TRBJ2-1, with no clear D. CDR1 and CDR2 (germline): DFQATT, SNEGSKA (reference sequence). CDR3 length: 14 amino acids. The V end was cut by 6 bases, the J end by 5 bases, with 17 bases between. CDR3 protein: CSAPGVPSDNEQFF. In DNA form, the CDR3 reads TGCAGTGCCCCCGGCGTACCCTCGGACAATGAGCAGTTCTTC.

In its sample, this clonotype ranks as medium-sized. The chain combines TRBV20-1 with TRBJ2-1; no clear D. CDR3 size: 11 residues. Trimming removed 6 bases at V and 6 bases at J, with 9 bases between. Germline V gene lookup returns CDR1 DFQATT and CDR2 SNEGSKA (reference sequence). The CDR3 is CSADSRNEQFF. The CDR3 bases are TGCAGTGCCGACTCCCGCAATGAGCAGTTCTTC.